Presented here are 18 T cell receptor beta chains from one specimen sequenced in a study of blood T cell repertoires in COVID-19. This table comes from immunoSEQ multiplex PCR, and its TCRdb copy is limited to in-frame clones, with some not included. The sample has some 270,000 clones, about 84% seen once. Sequencing was carried out using peripheral blood. These receptor sequences come from a woman aged 80 or over with COVID-19, enrolled during active disease.

This clone is a singleton in its sample. CDR3 nucleotide sequence: TGTGCCAGCAGCTTGGTCGGGGGACAAGAGACCCAGTACTTC. Its protein is CASSLVGGQETQYF. V is TRBV5-4 and J is TRBJ2-5, with a possible D match to TRBD2 (6 bases). Germline V gene lookup returns CDR1 SGHNT and CDR2 YYREEE (reference sequence). V was cut by 0 bases and J by 2 bases, with 8 bases left in between. The CDR3 is made up of 14 amino acids.

Concerning this clone itself: This is likely a read error, given that the CDR3 carries no conserved phenylalanine or tryptophan at its end. The DNA is omitted, as the CDR3 cannot be located on it reliably, and the CDR3 follows TCRdb's listing. V is TRBV28 and J is TRBJ1-1. CDR1 MDHEN and CDR2 SYDVKM come from the germline V gene. A total of 13 residues make up the CDR3, ends included. CDR3 protein: CASSLPSISVVHA.

V is TRBV12-3 or TRBV12-4 and J is TRBJ2-1; tentatively, D is TRBD2 (5 bases). The CDR3 runs to 13 residues. Trimming shortened V by 5 bases and J by 16 bases, and 21 bases separated the two germline ends. The CDR3 is CASSPRIYRGPFF. The CDR3 region has the DNA TGTGCCAGCAGTCCCCGAATTTATCGGGGTCCCTTCTTC.

V usage is TRBV10-2 and J usage is TRBJ2-5; TRBD2 matches at 8 bases. The V and J ends lost 7 bases and 6 bases, in that order; junction bases with no gene match: 10. The germline CDR1 and CDR2 sequences are WSHSY and SAAADI. The CDR3 extends over 14 amino acids. The CDR3 DNA follows: TGCGCCAGCACGGGGGGGGCCGGGGGACAGACCCAGTACTTC. Its protein is CASTGGAGGQTQYF.

The rearrangement uses TRBV3-1 (or the pseudogene TRBV3-2) and TRBJ2-5; D not resolved. The V gene lost 4 bases and the J gene lost 2 bases, with 5 bases spanning the gap. The CDR3 runs to 12 residues. CDR1 is LGHDT, CDR2 YNNKEL, per germline (reference sequence). The CDR3 nucleotides are TGTGCCAGCAGCCTCAATCAAGAGACCCAGTACTTC. It translates to CASSLNQETQYF.

The V gene is TRBV6-5, the J gene TRBJ1-1; perhaps TRBD1 as D (6 bases). CDR3 length: 15 residues. The germline V gene encodes CDR1 MNHEY and CDR2 SVGAGI. The V and J ends lost 10 bases and 6 bases respectively, with 24 bases between them. CDR3 sequence (DNA): TGTGCCACCGTCGTTCAACAGGGAGTGGGCGCTGAAGCTTTCTTT. Encoded protein: CATVVQQGVGAEAFF.

For the CDR3, the DNA is TGTGCCAGCAGTCCAGGACTAGTGGGTTCCTACGAGCAGTACTTC. Its translation is CASSPGLVGSYEQYF. The chain links TRBV7-7 to TRBJ2-7; 7 nucleotides match TRBD2. Germline CDR1 and CDR2: SSHAT and FNYEAQ (reference sequence). Germline trimming cut 6 bases from V and 1 base from J; bases unmatched to any gene: 9. The CDR3 is made up of 15 amino acids.

The chain uses TRBV6-5 and TRBJ2-3; D might be TRBD1 (6 bases). Germline V gene sequence: CDR1 MNHEY, CDR2 SVGAGI. This CDR3 comprises 14 residues. Trimming left V 6 bases short and J 5 bases short, with 15 bases between. This chain's CDR3 is CASRGAGSIDTQYF. CDR3 bases: TGTGCCAGCAGGGGGGCAGGTTCGATAGATACGCAGTATTTT.

V is TRBV7-2 and J is TRBJ1-2; 8 nucleotides match TRBD1. V dropped 5 bases and J dropped 3; count of bases not matched to a gene: 2. CDR1 and CDR2 from the germline V gene are SGHTA and FQGNSA. There are 13 residues in the CDR3. In DNA, the CDR3 is TGTGCCAGCAGCGCGGACAGGGACTATGGCTACACCTTC. It specifies CASSADRDYGYTF.

This chain's CDR3 is CAISPLESEQYF. CDR3 coding DNA: TGTGCCATCAGCCCCCTGGAGTCCGAGCAGTACTTC. The chain is built from TRBV10-3 and TRBJ2-7, with unresolved D. CDR3 length: 12 amino acids. CDR1 is ENHRY, CDR2 SYGVKD, per germline. Deletions cut 6 bases from V and 6 bases from J, with 12 bases between.

The chain links TRBV6-5 to TRBJ1-2; the D gene is possibly TRBD1 (6 bases). V was clipped by 3 bases and J by 7 bases, with 12 bases between them. The CDR3 extends over 13 amino acids. Per the germline V gene, CDR1 is MNHEY and CDR2 is SVGAGI. CDR3 region: CASSYRVGGGYTF. The CDR3 nucleotides are TGTGCCAGCAGTTATCGGGTAGGGGGTGGCTACACCTTC.

The chain has TRBV28 and TRBJ1-4, with unresolved D. Trimming removed 10 bases at V and 7 bases at J, with 13 bases between. This CDR3 is built from 12 residues. Germline values: CDR1 MDHEN, CDR2 SYDVKM. The DNA of the CDR3 is TGTGCCACCCGAAGCGGGAGTGAAAAACTGTTTTTT. The encoded protein is CATRSGSEKLFF. The variable domain in full, with the rest retrieved from reference TRBV28 and TRBJ1-4, is DVKVTQSSRYLVKRTGEKVFLECVQDMDHENMFWYRQDPGLGLRLIYFSYDVKMKEKGDIPEGYSVSREKKERFSLILESASTNQTSMYLCATRSGSEKLFFGSGTQLSVL.

The CDR3 nucleotides are TGTGCCAGCAGCCAAGCGGGGAATACTCAGCCCCAGCATTTT. Protein product: CASSQAGNTQPQHF. V usage is TRBV3-1 (or the pseudogene TRBV3-2) and J usage is TRBJ1-5; D gene unclear. The CDR3 is 14 amino acids. The V gene lost 1 base and the J gene lost 6 bases, with 10 bases spanning the gap. Per the germline V gene, CDR1 is LGHDT and CDR2 is YNNKEL (reference sequence).

This chain links TRBV6-5 with TRBJ1-5; 7 positions agree with TRBD1. The germline gives CDR1 MNHEY, CDR2 SVGAGI. With V trimmed by 0 bases and J by 7 bases, 6 bases remained unmatched. CDR3 length: 15 residues. The CDR3 reads CASSYSKTGLQPQHF. In nucleotides, the CDR3 is TGTGCCAGCAGTTACTCAAAGACAGGGTTGCAGCCCCAGCATTTT.

V and J are TRBV7-9 and TRBJ1-6; D gene unclear. CDR1 SEHNR and CDR2 FQNEAQ come from the germline V gene (reference sequence). CDR3 size: 14 residues. V lost 1 base and J lost 7, with 8 bases in between. The CDR3 DNA reads TGTGCCAGCAGCTTAGGGGAGTCGAATTCACCCCTCCACTTT. It specifies CASSLGESNSPLHF.

The gene calls are TRBV19 and TRBJ1-5; D may be TRBD1 (5 bases). Germline values: CDR1 LNHDA, CDR2 SQIVND (reference sequence). V was shortened by 8 bases and J by 4 bases, with 21 bases between the two germline ends. The CDR3 sequence is 16 residues long. CDR3: CASGGGGALGNQPQHF. In DNA, the CDR3 is TGTGCCAGTGGGGGAGGAGGGGCACTGGGTAATCAGCCCCAGCATTTT.

V and J are TRBV7-8 and TRBJ2-7; TRBD1 is a possible D gene (6 bases). V lost 4 bases and J lost 9, with 16 bases in between. Germline V gives CDR1 SGHVS, CDR2 FQNEAQ. This CDR3 contains 13 residues. DNA of the CDR3: TGTGCCAGCAGCTGGGACATTGGATTAGGGCAGTACTTC. This sequence encodes CASSWDIGLGQYF.

The chain has TRBV24-1 and TRBJ2-3; D uncertain. The germline V gene has CDR1 KGHDR and CDR2 SFDVKD. Deletions cut 9 bases from V and 0 bases from J, with 6 bases between. The CDR3 sequence is 12 residues long. This CDR3 is CATAGSTDTQYF. CDR3 DNA sequence: TGTGCCACCGCAGGCAGCACAGATACGCAGTATTTT.